The 19 T cell receptor beta chains given below trace back to one sample, sequenced in a study of beta chain features in type 1 diabetes. Expressed TCRB transcripts were sequenced because the entire RNA isolate underwent reverse transcription. Sequencing used immunoSEQ multiplex PCR; TCRdb keeps in-frame clones, though not all of them. The sample lists 350,000 or so clones, around 20% occurring once. The sequenced sample consisted of naive CD4+ T cells from blood. All receptors derive from a woman younger than 35 in good health.

This clone was seen only a few times. The chain uses TRBV5-1 and TRBJ2-2; the D is unclear. The CDR3 runs to 15 residues. V lost 1 base and J 3 bases, leaving 10 bases between the germline ends. From germline, CDR1 is SGHRS and CDR2 YFSETQ. This CDR3 is CASSLIAGYTGELFF. The CDR3 region has the DNA TGCGCCAGCAGCTTGATTGCCGGTTACACCGGGGAGCTGTTTTTT.

The rearrangement uses TRBV25-1 and TRBJ2-1; 7 bases are shared with TRBD1. With V trimmed by 3 bases and J by 4 bases, 15 bases remained unmatched. This CDR3 has 18 residues. The germline CDR1 and CDR2 sequences are MGHDK and SYGVNS. CDR3 in amino acids: CASSDLGAGGRAYNEQFF. The CDR3 nucleotides read TGTGCCAGCAGTGATTTAGGGGCAGGGGGACGCGCGTACAATGAGCAGTTCTTC.

The V gene is TRBV5-4, the J gene TRBJ2-1; tentatively, D is TRBD2 (5 bases). V lost 4 bases to trimming and J lost 0 bases, with 14 bases between them. CDR1 is SGHNT, CDR2 YYREEE, per germline (reference sequence). This CDR3 contains 16 residues. The DNA of the CDR3 is TGTGCCAGCAGCATAACGGACTGGAGCTCCTACAATGAGCAGTTCTTC. It specifies CASSITDWSSYNEQFF.

This sequence joins TRBV18 and TRBJ2-1, with 7 bases aligning to TRBD1. The J segment lost 7 bases and the V segment lost 5 bases, leaving 8 bases of the junction unmatched. The CDR3 is 14 amino acids. Per germline, CDR1 KGHSH and CDR2 LQKENI. CDR3 coding DNA: TGTGCCAGCTCATACGACAGGGTAGGGAATGAGCAGTTCTTC. Amino acids: CASSYDRVGNEQFF.

The V and J genes are TRBV4-1 and TRBJ1-1; 8 bases fit TRBD1. This CDR3 contains 16 residues. Germline trimming cut 6 bases from V and 5 bases from J; bases unmatched to any gene: 14. The germline gives CDR1 MGHRA, CDR2 YSYEKL. CDR3 DNA: TGCGCCAGCAGTCCTAGGCTGAGACAGGGGAGGACTGAAGCTTTCTTT. Protein product: CASSPRLRQGRTEAFF.

This chain connects TRBV14 to TRBJ2-3; D remains unclear. CDR3 length: 12 amino acids. Germline-derived CDR1 and CDR2 are SGHDN and FVKESK. The germline V and J ends were trimmed by 4 bases and 6 bases, with 8 bases remaining between them. CDR3 loop: CASSPQLDTQYF. The DNA for the CDR3 is TGTGCCAGCAGCCCGCAACTTGATACGCAGTATTTT.

This clone was recorded a few times. The chain combines TRBV7-9 with TRBJ2-1; no firm D call. Trimming took off 3 bases at V and 0 bases at J, with 6 bases between the two ends. Per the germline V gene, CDR1 is SEHNR and CDR2 is FQNEAQ (reference sequence). The CDR3 is 14 residues long. The CDR3, as DNA: TGTGCCAGCAGCTTTTCGAGCTCCTACAATGAGCAGTTCTTC. Translated, it gives CASSFSSSYNEQFF.

This sequence joins TRBV25-1 and TRBJ2-7, with D unresolved. Germline-derived CDR1 and CDR2 are MGHDK and SYGVNS. CDR3 length: 13 residues. Trimming removed 3 bases from V and 3 bases from J, with 9 bases in between. CDR3 bases: TGTGCCAGCAGTGATCCAGTGTACTACGAGCAGTACTTC. This translates into CASSDPVYYEQYF.

This clone occurred a few times. The chain uses TRBV5-1 and TRBJ2-1; 9 nucleotides line up with TRBD1. V lost 6 bases, J lost 7 bases, and 11 bases stayed unmatched. The germline gives CDR1 SGHRS, CDR2 YFSETQ. CDR3 length: 15 amino acids. The CDR3 is CASNYRGLNINEQFF. CDR3 in DNA: TGCGCCAGCAATTACAGGGGGCTTAATATAAATGAGCAGTTCTTC.

This clone was recorded a few times. This chain uses TRBV29-1 with TRBJ1-1; a possible D gene is TRBD1 (5 bases). Germline assignment: CDR1 SQVTM and CDR2 ANQGSEA. The ends were cut back, 7 bases at V and 4 bases at J, with 19 bases in the middle. The CDR3 contains 14 residues. In DNA form, the CDR3 reads TGCAGCGCTGTCAGGGAACTGCTTGGCACTGAAGCTTTCTTT. Its translation is CSAVRELLGTEAFF.

This rearrangement joins TRBV19 to TRBJ1-1; a possible D gene is TRBD1 (5 bases). V lost 6 bases to trimming and J lost 5 bases, with 16 bases between them. This CDR3 is 14 amino acids long. Germline V gene data show CDR1 as LNHDA and CDR2 as SQIVND (reference sequence). In nucleotides, the CDR3 is TGTGCCAGTAGAATTCAAGGGGTGAGTACTGAAGCTTTCTTT. It translates to CASRIQGVSTEAFF. The variable domain in full, completed from reference TRBV19 and TRBJ1-1, reads DGGITQSPKYLFRKEGQNVTLSCEQNLNHDAMYWYRQDPGQGLRLIYYSQIVNDFQKGDIAEGYSVSREKKESFPLTVTSAQKNPTAFYLCASRIQGVSTEAFFGQGTRLTVV.

The chain carries TRBV4-1 and TRBJ2-1; 9 nucleotides line up with TRBD1. The junction had 19 bases not matched to a gene; V was cut back by 4 bases and J by 6 bases. Looked up from germline, CDR1 is MGHRA and CDR2 is YSYEKL. CDR3 size: 19 residues. CDR3 residues: CASSLKSYPTGGASNEQFF. DNA for the CDR3: TGCGCCAGCAGCCTAAAAAGTTATCCCACAGGGGGCGCGAGCAATGAGCAGTTCTTC.

This chain uses TRBV29-1 with TRBJ1-1; the D gene is possibly TRBD1 (6 bases). Trimming pared 6 bases from V and 5 bases from J, leaving 10 bases between. This CDR3 region has 11 residues. Germline loops: CDR1 SQVTM, CDR2 ANQGSEA. CDR3 residues: CSVYRVTEAFF. DNA of the CDR3: TGCAGCGTATACAGGGTAACTGAAGCTTTCTTT.

Here the CDR3 DNA reads TGTGCCATCAGTGACCAGGCCGCCAAAAACATTCAGTACTTC. Protein sequence: CAISDQAAKNIQYF. V and J are TRBV10-3 and TRBJ2-4; no firm D call. V lost 3 bases and J lost 1, with 7 bases in between. Germline V gene sequence: CDR1 ENHRY, CDR2 SYGVKD. CDR3 length: 14 amino acids.

This clone was found a few times. The J gene is TRBJ2-1, the V gene TRBV4-3; 8 nucleotides line up with TRBD1. V shed 2 bases and J 5 bases; nucleotides not matched to a gene: 5. CDR1 is LGHNA, CDR2 YSLEER, per germline. This CDR3 has 15 residues. The CDR3 DNA sequence: TGCGCCAGCAGCCAATCCGGGACAGGAAACAATGAGCAGTTCTTC. Translating gives CASSQSGTGNNEQFF.

This clone came up a few times. This chain joins TRBV9 and TRBJ2-3; the D gene is possibly TRBD2 (5 bases). Per germline, CDR1 SGDLS and CDR2 YYNGEE. The CDR3 length is 12 residues. V lost 2 bases and J 5 bases, leaving 6 bases between the germline ends. The CDR3 here is CASSVSGDTQYF. CDR3 bases: TGTGCCAGCAGCGTGAGCGGAGATACGCAGTATTTT.

There are a few counts of this clone. This chain uses TRBV7-3 with TRBJ2-7; perhaps TRBD2 as D (7 bases). The germline V gene encodes CDR1 SGHTA and CDR2 FQGTGA. With 2 bases removed from V and 6 bases from J, the gap between germline ends came to 26 bases. This CDR3 contains 18 residues. CDR3 in amino acids: CASSLLGEGRKAGAEQYF. The CDR3 region has the DNA TGTGCCAGCAGCTTACTTGGCGAGGGTCGGAAGGCGGGGGCCGAGCAGTACTTC.

The chain couples TRBV14 to TRBJ2-7; unclear D gene. CDR3 length: 13 amino acids. From germline, CDR1 is SGHDN and CDR2 FVKESK. Trimming took off 4 bases at V and 7 bases at J, with 14 bases between the two ends. The DNA for the CDR3 is TGTGCCAGCAGCCCCCTCCGCTTGAGGGAGCAGTACTTC. Translating gives CASSPLRLREQYF.

This clone came up a few times. V and J are TRBV2 and TRBJ1-2; the D is unclear. The germline gives CDR1 SNHLY, CDR2 FYNNEI. V lost 7 bases and J lost 2, with 14 bases in between. The CDR3 covers 14 residues. CDR3 DNA sequence: TGTGCCAGCATGTACAGAATTGGAAACTATGGCTACACCTTC. It is translated as CASMYRIGNYGYTF.